The 22 T cell receptor beta chains below all came from one sample that was sequenced in a study of tumor-infiltrating lymphocytes in glioblastoma multiforme. Multiple V-beta primers and a C-beta primer amplified TCRB from RNA. TCRdb reprocessed the multiplex PCR reads with MiXCR, giving one entry per CDR3 protein. The table has 20,000 or so distinct CDR3 sequences, roughly 64% seen once. The sample comprised peripheral blood. Receptor source: a male donor with glioblastoma.

With respect to this clonotype: This sequence may be a read error, since a much larger clone differs from it by one base. The rearrangement uses TRBV29-1 and TRBJ2-1, with unresolved D. The V end was cut by 7 bases, the J end by 2 bases, with 18 bases between. Germline V CDR1 and CDR2: SQVTM, ANQGSEA. The CDR3 spans 15 residues. The CDR3 nucleotides read TGCAGCGAATTAACTCCCTCAGCCACCTACAATGAGCAGTTCTTC. Translated: CSELTPSATYNEQFF.

In regard to this clonotype: A much bigger clone sits one base away, suggesting this may be a read error. The CDR3 does not close with the conserved phenylalanine or tryptophan, likely indicating a read error. The chain has TRBV7-8 and TRBJ2-7; the match to TRBD2 covers 7 bases. Germline CDR1 reads SGHVS; CDR2 reads FQNEAQ. V lost 4 bases to trimming and J lost 4 bases; unmatched junction nucleotides: 7. The CDR3 is 14 amino acids. The CDR3 nucleotides are TGTGCCAGCAGCTCCGGGGGGTATGGGTACGAGCAGTACTCC. Translating it yields CASSSGGYGYEQYS.

A note on this clonotype: Germline and junction disagree at one end, which may indicate a read error. V gene TRBV5-4 combines with J gene TRBJ2-3, with 7 nucleotides matching TRBD2. CDR1 and CDR2 (germline): SGHNT, YYREEE (reference sequence). This CDR3 spans 13 amino acids. CDR3 region: CASSLPGGDTQYF. The CDR3 DNA reads TGTGCCAGCAGCTTACCGGGAGGCGATACGCAGTACTTT.

A remark on this clonotype: The junction and the germline gene differ at one end; a read error may be behind it. The chain carries TRBV10-3 and TRBJ2-3; no definite D call. There are 11 residues in the CDR3. Germline assignment: CDR1 ENHRY and CDR2 SYGVKD. Here the CDR3 DNA reads TGTGTCATCAGTGAGGATGATAGGCAGTATTTT. Its protein is CVISEDDRQYF.

A note on this clonotype: An end of the junction differs from the germline gene, which may be a read error. The V and J genes are TRBV29-1 and TRBJ2-7; D may be TRBD1 (5 bases). The CDR3 runs 15 residues. Germline CDR1 SQVTM, CDR2 ANQGSEA. The CDR3 reads CNVEERQQTSYEQYF. The CDR3, as DNA: TGCAACGTTGAAGAGAGACAGCAAACATCCTACGAGCAGTACTTC.

Worth noting for this clonotype: No conserved phenylalanine or tryptophan ends this CDR3, so it is likely a read error. The chain links TRBV11-2 to TRBJ2-7, with 9 bases identical to TRBD2. This CDR3 has 15 amino acids. Germline V gene data show CDR1 as SGHAT and CDR2 as FQNNGV. This chain's CDR3 is CATDARAGGLYVQYI. In nucleotides, the CDR3 is TGTGCCACCGACGCGAGAGCGGGAGGTCTCTACGTGCAGTACATC.

Remarks on this clonotype: A read error may produce the germline difference seen at one junction end. This sequence joins TRBV12-5 and TRBJ1-3; D gene ambiguous. The germline gives CDR1 LGHNT, CDR2 FRNRAP. There are 14 residues in the CDR3. The chain's CDR3 is CASDLNPAGNTIYF. Here the CDR3 DNA reads TGTGCTAGTGATTTGAATCCAGCTGGAAACACCATATATTTT.

This chain links TRBV10-3 with TRBJ1-6; D is undetermined. The CDR3 extends over 13 amino acids. Trimming removed 7 bases at V and 4 bases at J, with 8 bases between. Germline values: CDR1 ENHRY, CDR2 SYGVKD. The CDR3 is CAITPSYNSPLHF. Written as DNA, the CDR3 is TGTGCCATCACACCCTCTTATAATTCACCCCTCCACTTT.

V and J are TRBV4-1 and TRBJ2-7, with 10 bases identical to TRBD2. The CDR3 runs to 15 residues. Germline V gene sequence: CDR1 MGHRA, CDR2 YSYEKL. After removal of 1 base from V and 7 bases from J, the junction contained 7 bases not matched to a gene. CDR3: CASSQATAGGREQYF. The CDR3 DNA reads as TGCGCCAGCAGCCAAGCTACAGCGGGGGGGCGAGAGCAGTACTTC.

The J gene is TRBJ2-3, the V gene TRBV5-4, with 9 nucleotides matching TRBD1. This CDR3 has 14 amino acids. The V gene's germline CDR1 is SGHNT and CDR2 YYREEE (reference sequence). V gave up 4 bases and J gave up 6 bases; unmatched junction bases: 6. CDR3 sequence reads: CASSVTGGRDTQYF. Written as DNA, the CDR3 is TGTGCCAGCAGCGTGACAGGGGGTCGTGATACGCAGTATTTT.

The sample holds a few counts of this clonotype. The rearrangement links TRBV20-1 to TRBJ2-1; D uncertain. The CDR3 loop spans 11 amino acids. Germline V CDR1 and CDR2: DFQATT, SNEGSKA (reference sequence). Trimming removed 3 bases from V and 10 bases from J, with 10 bases in between. The DNA for the CDR3 is TGCAGTGCTAGCTCACTTCAGGAGCAGTTCTTC. As protein: CSASSLQEQFF.

The chain employs TRBV4-1 and TRBJ2-7, with D perhaps TRBD1 or TRBD2 (5 bases each). Trimming pared 0 bases from V and 4 bases from J, leaving 7 bases between. Germline assignment: CDR1 MGHRA and CDR2 YSYEKL. The CDR3 totals 13 residues. The DNA of the CDR3 is TGCGCCAGCAGCCAAGATTGGGGGTACGAGCAGTACTTC. As protein: CASSQDWGYEQYF.

The rearrangement uses TRBV6-1 and TRBJ2-1; D is possibly TRBD1 (6 bases). Germline-derived CDR1 and CDR2 are MNHNS and SASEGT. The V end was cut by 6 bases, the J end by 4 bases, with 13 bases between. The CDR3 has 14 residues. CDR3 in DNA: TGTGCCAGCAGCCCAAGGGACACGTACAATGAGCAGTTCTTC. Amino acid sequence: CASSPRDTYNEQFF.

Concerning this clonotype: The conserved closing phenylalanine or tryptophan is absent in this CDR3, likely reflecting a read error. The chain recombines TRBV29-1 with TRBJ2-1, with 8 bases identical to TRBD2. This CDR3 is built from 14 residues. Germline V CDR1 and CDR2: SQVTM, ANQGSEA. CDR3 amino acids: CGVDRLATGNEQFV. The CDR3 DNA is TGCGGCGTAGATCGACTAGCGACGGGCAATGAGCAGTTCGTC.

Details on this clonotype: A much larger clonotype is one base distant, so this may be a read error. The rearrangement links TRBV5-1 to TRBJ2-2; 14 nucleotides match TRBD2. The CDR3 loop spans 17 amino acids. V trimming: 4 bases; J trimming: 2 bases; junction bases outside the gene matches: 4. Germline loops: CDR1 SGHRS, CDR2 YFSETQ. As DNA, the CDR3 is TGCGCCAGCAGCACTGGACTAGCGGGAGGAAACACCGGGGAGCTGTTTTTT. Translating it yields CASSTGLAGGNTGELFF.

This clonotype occurred many times. The chain links TRBV29-1 to TRBJ2-3; 9 bases are shared with TRBD2. CDR1 is SQVTM and CDR2 is ANQGSEA in the germline V gene. The CDR3 is 18 amino acids. Germline trimming cut 7 bases from V and 4 bases from J; bases unmatched to any gene: 21. For the CDR3, the DNA is TGCAGCGCCGAAGGTATTCCTGGGTCTAGCGGGGACCCAGATACGCAGTATTTT. As protein: CSAEGIPGSSGDPDTQYF.

The rearrangement links TRBV11-2 to TRBJ2-1; TRBD2 matches 12 bases. V was clipped by 4 bases and J by 7 bases; unmatched bases: 5. The CDR3 sequence is 15 residues long. From germline, CDR1 is SGHAT and CDR2 FQNNGV. CDR3 coding DNA: TGTGCCAGCAGCTATGGGACTAGCGGGTTAAATGAGCAGTTCTTC. Translated, it gives CASSYGTSGLNEQFF.

In regard to this clonotype: The junction shows a germline mismatch at one end, possibly a read error. The chain recombines TRBV11-2 with TRBJ2-1; the match to TRBD1 covers 10 bases. The CDR3 runs to 14 residues. Germline V gene lookup returns CDR1 SGHAT and CDR2 FQNNGV. The CDR3, as DNA: TGTACCAGCAGCTTAGCTGGACAGGGGGAGACCCAGTTCTTC. Translated, it gives CTSSLAGQGETQFF.

This clonotype was seen many times. The chain combines TRBV10-1 with TRBJ2-3; D remains ambiguous. There are 12 residues in the CDR3. Trimming cost V 6 bases and J 3 bases, with 7 bases left between them. Germline V gene data show CDR1 as WNHNN and CDR2 as SYGVQD (reference sequence). CDR3 residues: CASRGGTDTQYF. CDR3 sequence (DNA): TGCGCCAGCAGGGGTGGGACAGATACGCAGTATTTT.

Turning to this clonotype: With a much larger clone just one base away, this may be a read error. The rearrangement joins TRBV12-3 or TRBV12-4 to TRBJ2-1; 12 bases are a match to TRBD2. The CDR3 length is 14 residues. CDR3 residues: CASSLSSGRADKSF. The CDR3 DNA is TGTGCCAGCAGTTTATCTAGCGGGAGGGCTGATAAGTCCTTC.

Concerning this clonotype: Since a much larger clone is just one base distant, this may be a read error. This rearrangement joins TRBV7-9 to TRBJ2-7; D remains ambiguous. CDR1 and CDR2 (germline): SEHNR, FQNEAQ (reference sequence). The germline V and J ends were trimmed by 1 base and 8 bases, with 12 bases remaining between them. The CDR3 totals 13 residues. CDR3 in amino acids: CASSLGIANKQYF. DNA of the CDR3: TGTGCCAGCAGCTTAGGGATAGCCAACAAGCAGTACTTC.

This clonotype was seen a few times. The chain links TRBV11-2 to TRBJ1-1, with unresolved D. The ends were cut back, 5 bases at V and 1 base at J, with 5 bases in the middle. CDR3 size: 12 residues. Looked up from germline, CDR1 is SGHAT and CDR2 is FQNNGV. DNA of the CDR3: TGTGCCAGCAGCGGGTCGAACACTGAAGCTTTCTTT. Translating it yields CASSGSNTEAFF.